This passage covers 22 T cell receptor beta chains from one sample sequenced in a study of lymphopenia after photon versus proton radiotherapy. The data were produced by immunoSEQ multiplex PCR, yet TCRdb's version contains in-frame clones alone and is incomplete. The sample lists 35,000 to 50,000 clones, around 83% occurring once. Sequenced material: peripheral blood, taken from a patient treated with proton-based radiotherapy. Receptors were obtained from a woman between 70 and 85 years old with pancreatic cancer.

The rearrangement links TRBV21-1 to TRBJ2-5; TRBD2, the table's D call, was not compared with the DNA. TRBV21-1 is deemed a pseudogene. CDR3 size: 14 residues. CDR3: CASSNTSGRGTQYF. In DNA form, the CDR3 reads TGTGCCAGCAGCAATACTAGCGGGAGAGGGACCCAGTACTTC.

In this sample, this clone turned up a few times. This chain connects TRBV5-5 to TRBJ1-1; D uncertain. Per germline, CDR1 SGHKS and CDR2 YYEKEE (reference sequence). There are 13 residues in the CDR3. The V gene lost 4 bases and the J gene lost 8 bases, with 15 bases spanning the gap. The CDR3 here is CASSPAVDPEAFF. CDR3 nucleotides: TGTGCCAGCAGCCCTGCGGTGGACCCAGAAGCTTTCTTT.

This chain links TRBV4-2 with TRBJ2-7; 10 bases agree with TRBD2. With 4 bases clipped from V and 4 bases from J, the junction kept 10 bases outside the gene matches. Per germline, CDR1 LGHNA and CDR2 YNFKEQ. The CDR3 is made up of 16 amino acids. CDR3 coding DNA: TGTGCCAGCAGCCCCGTCAAAGCGGGAGGGGGTTACGAGCAGTACTTC. Its translation is CASSPVKAGGGYEQYF.

V and J are TRBV29-1 and TRBJ1-1, with D perhaps matching TRBD1 (5 bases). CDR1 is SQVTM and CDR2 is ANQGSEA in the germline V gene. The V gene lost 3 bases and the J gene lost 0 bases, with 14 bases spanning the gap. This CDR3 is 15 amino acids long. The CDR3 bases are TGCAGCGTTGATACGGGACGGACCATGAACACTGAAGCTTTCTTT. Translated: CSVDTGRTMNTEAFF.

J is TRBJ2-7 and V is TRBV4-3; 8 bases line up with TRBD2. This CDR3 comprises 16 residues. Trimming at V came to 2 bases and at J to 6 bases, leaving 12 bases not matched to a gene. Germline V gene sequence: CDR1 LGHNA, CDR2 YSLEER. CDR3 nucleotide sequence: TGCGCCAGCAGCCAACATACTAGCGGTGGAGCCTTCGAGCAGTACTTC. The encoded protein is CASSQHTSGGAFEQYF.

This chain uses TRBV28 with TRBJ2-5; the match to TRBD1 covers 9 bases. V shed 5 bases, J shed 5 bases, and the junction held 12 bases outside the gene matches. This CDR3 has 16 amino acids. The germline V gene has CDR1 MDHEN and CDR2 SYDVKM. CDR3 amino acids: CASSHAGGQGLETQYF. In nucleotides, the CDR3 is TGTGCCAGCAGTCACGCTGGGGGACAGGGTTTGGAGACCCAGTACTTC.

The chain is built from TRBV18 and TRBJ2-7; D ambiguous. The CDR3 has 13 residues. Germline V lookup: CDR1 KGHSH, CDR2 LQKENI. The ends were cut back, 3 bases at V and 12 bases at J, with 18 bases in the middle. This CDR3 is CASSPDERHSGYF. The CDR3 DNA reads as TGTGCCAGCTCACCCGACGAGAGGCATAGTGGGTACTTC.

This chain links TRBV7-6 with TRBJ1-2; no reliable D call. With 4 bases removed from V and 8 bases from J, the gap between germline ends came to 8 bases. Germline CDR1 and CDR2: SGHVS and FNYEAQ. This CDR3 contains 11 residues. CDR3 loop: CASSSGVGYTF. CDR3 DNA sequence: TGTGCCAGCAGCTCCGGGGTCGGCTACACCTTC.

Remarks on this clone: The germline gene is not matched at one end of the junction; a read error may be the cause. The chain is built from TRBV9 and TRBJ2-3; 8 bases agree with TRBD1. In germline, CDR1 is SGDLS, CDR2 YYNGEE. This CDR3 comprises 18 residues. The CDR3 DNA reads TGTGCCAGCAGCGTAGGGGTTAGCGGTTCAGGGGGCACAGGTACGCAGTATTTT. Its translation: CASSVGVSGSGGTGTQYF.

V usage is TRBV2 and J usage is TRBJ2-7, with 13 bases that match TRBD2. With V trimmed by 8 bases and J by 7 bases, 11 bases remained unmatched. In germline, CDR1 is SNHLY, CDR2 FYNNEI. The CDR3 totals 15 residues. The CDR3 protein is CASFGTSGTSREQYF. CDR3 bases: TGTGCCAGCTTCGGGACTAGCGGGACCAGTAGAGAGCAGTACTTC.

This chain uses TRBV9 with TRBJ2-2; the D is unclear. Trimming pared 1 base from V and 4 bases from J, leaving 14 bases between. Germline CDR1 SGDLS, CDR2 YYNGEE. The CDR3 runs 16 residues. The CDR3 loop is CASSVLPDQSTGELFF. CDR3 nucleotides: TGTGCCAGCAGCGTACTGCCGGACCAAAGCACCGGGGAGCTGTTTTTT.

The chain recombines TRBV5-1 with TRBJ2-5, with a tentative D call TRBD1 (5 bases). The V and J ends lost 0 bases and 2 bases respectively, with 11 bases between them. The CDR3 length is 15 residues. Looked up from germline, CDR1 is SGHRS and CDR2 is YFSETQ. The CDR3 spells CASSLGQGMQETQYF. In DNA form, the CDR3 reads TGCGCCAGCAGCTTGGGGCAGGGCATGCAAGAGACCCAGTACTTC.

A single count supports this clone. The genes are TRBV15 and TRBJ2-3; no clear D. Germline CDR1 reads LNHNV; CDR2 reads YYDKDF (reference sequence). V dropped 0 bases and J dropped 6 bases, with 4 bases sitting between them. The CDR3 sequence is 12 residues long. The CDR3 protein is CATSRDRDTQYF. Here the CDR3 DNA reads TGTGCCACCAGCAGAGATCGCGATACGCAGTATTTT. Together with reference TRBV15 and TRBJ2-3, the CDR3 gives the full variable domain: DAMVIQNPRYQVTQFGKPVTLSCSQTLNHNVMYWYQQKSSQAPKLLFHYYDKDFNNEADTPDNFQSRRPNTSFCFLDIRSPGLGDTAMYLCATSRDRDTQYFGPGTRLTVL.

V gene TRBV6-5 combines with J gene TRBJ2-7; D remains unclear. The ends were cut back, 4 bases at V and 4 bases at J, with 11 bases in the middle. The CDR3 covers 13 residues. In germline, CDR1 is MNHEY, CDR2 SVGAGI. CDR3 DNA: TGTGCCAGCAGTTCCGGACGGATATACGAGCAGTACTTC. Encoded protein: CASSSGRIYEQYF.

V gene TRBV7-3 combines with J gene TRBJ2-3; 8 bases match TRBD2. The CDR3 contains 19 residues. Trimming removed 5 bases from V and 3 bases from J; junction bases left unmatched: 19. Germline CDR1 reads SGHTA; CDR2 reads FQGTGA. This CDR3 reads CASSPVVAGPLGRTDTQYF. The CDR3, as DNA: TGTGCCAGCAGCCCGGTGGTAGCGGGACCCCTCGGGAGGACAGATACGCAGTATTTT.

The chain couples TRBV25-1 to TRBJ2-7; 7 bases line up with TRBD1. Germline V gene lookup returns CDR1 MGHDK and CDR2 SYGVNS. The CDR3 has 14 amino acids. J was trimmed by 0 bases and V by 6 bases; bases with no gene match: 5. As DNA, the CDR3 is TGTGCCAGCAGCGAGAGGGACAGCTCCTACGAGCAGTACTTC. It is translated as CASSERDSSYEQYF.

This rearrangement joins TRBV15 to TRBJ2-2; D not certain. CDR3 length equals 13 residues. V was shortened by 0 bases and J by 8 bases, with 7 bases between the two germline ends. CDR1 is LNHNV and CDR2 is YYDKDF in the germline V gene (reference sequence). The CDR3 loop reads CATSRDMTGELFF. CDR3 nucleotide sequence: TGTGCCACCAGCAGAGATATGACGGGGGAGCTGTTTTTT.

The chain recombines TRBV28 with TRBJ2-1; 8 bases are shared with TRBD1. V lost 6 bases to trimming and J lost 6 bases; unmatched junction nucleotides: 10. CDR3 length: 15 amino acids. CDR1 is MDHEN, CDR2 SYDVKM, per germline. CDR3 region: CASRIGTTGGNEQFF. The CDR3 coding sequence is TGTGCCAGCAGAATTGGGACAACAGGGGGCAATGAGCAGTTCTTC. Using reference TRBV28 and TRBJ2-1 for the parts outside the CDR3, the full variable domain is DVKVTQSSRYLVKRTGEKVFLECVQDMDHENMFWYRQDPGLGLRLIYFSYDVKMKEKGDIPEGYSVSREKKERFSLILESASTNQTSMYLCASRIGTTGGNEQFFGPGTRLTVL.

This sequence joins TRBV19 and TRBJ1-5; D is unclear. Trimming pared 5 bases from V and 3 bases from J, leaving 11 bases between. The germline gives CDR1 LNHDA, CDR2 SQIVND (reference sequence). CDR3 length: 14 residues. CDR3 coding DNA: TGTGCCAGTAGTTTCTACAAACCCAATCAGCCCCAGCATTTT. Translated: CASSFYKPNQPQHF.

V and J are TRBV25-1 and TRBJ1-1; D is possibly TRBD1 (6 bases). The V gene lost 8 bases and the J gene lost 7 bases, with 26 bases spanning the gap. The V gene's germline CDR1 is MGHDK and CDR2 SYGVNS. The CDR3 has 16 amino acids. The CDR3, as DNA: TGTGCCAGCTCAAATTGGGGTGTCGGACAGCGGGGTGAAGCTTTCTTT. Its protein product is CASSNWGVGQRGEAFF.

This chain joins TRBV28 and TRBJ1-5; 8 bases map to TRBD1. Trimming cost V 8 bases and J 6 bases; bases outside gene matches: 12. This CDR3 comprises 15 residues. CDR1 MDHEN and CDR2 SYDVKM come from the germline V gene. CDR3 sequence: CASGEGIRGPQPQHF. DNA of the CDR3: TGTGCCAGCGGAGAGGGGATCAGGGGGCCTCAGCCCCAGCATTTT. Full variable domain (rest looked up from reference TRBV28 and TRBJ1-5): DVKVTQSSRYLVKRTGEKVFLECVQDMDHENMFWYRQDPGLGLRLIYFSYDVKMKEKGDIPEGYSVSREKKERFSLILESASTNQTSMYLCASGEGIRGPQPQHFGDGTRLSIL.

Only a few counts were recorded for this clone. V and J are TRBV6-5 and TRBJ1-5; TRBD1 matches at 7 bases. The junction had 5 bases not matched to a gene; V was cut back by 5 bases and J by 4 bases. The germline CDR1 and CDR2 sequences are MNHEY and SVGAGI. This CDR3 has 14 amino acids. CDR3 nucleotide sequence: TGTGCCAGCAGTCCGGGACAGTTGAATCAGCCCCAGCATTTT. Its translation is CASSPGQLNQPQHF.